This is a list of T cell receptor beta chains from one sample in a study of blood T cells in healthy people across ages. TCRdb itself ran the 5' RACE reads through MiXCR, one entry per CDR3 protein. Counted here are 730,000 or so distinct CDR3 sequences, 35% to 50% occurring once; the ten biggest clones make up about 32%. Source material: blood. These receptors originate from an older man in good health. Both conserved end residues are part of each CDR3. The D gene is left open where the match is weak. Clone size, where shown, is once, few, many, or a class for clones that have expanded.

V gene	D gene	clone size	J gene	CDR3 DNA	CDR3 protein
TRBV6-2/TRBV6-3	.	.	TRBJ2-7	TGTGCCAGCAAGACAGTAAACTCCTACGAGCGGTACTTC	CASKTVNSYERYF
TRBV20-1	.	.	TRBJ2-1	TGCAGTGCTAGAGATTGGGTAGTGGGAAAGGTTGAGCAGTTCTTC	CSARDWVVGKVEQFF
TRBV9	TRBD2	.	TRBJ2-3	TGTGCCAGCAGCGCAGATCCGACTAGCGGGATTTCAGATACGCAGTATTTT	CASSADPTSGISDTQYF
TRBV7-2	.	many	TRBJ1-2	TGTGCCAGCAGCTTACCCGGGACAAACGACTATGGCTACACCTTC	CASSLPGTNDYGYTF
TRBV7-2	TRBD2	.	TRBJ2-4	TGTGCCAGCAGCTTAGAACGGCGGGAGGTGGCCAAAAACATTCAGTACTTC	CASSLERREVAKNIQYF
TRBV6-2/TRBV6-3	TRBD2	few	TRBJ2-3	TGTGCCAGCAGTTCGACTAGCGGGAGAATAGCAACAGATACGCAGTATTTT	CASSSTSGRIATDTQYF
TRBV7-9	.	few	TRBJ2-1	TGTGCCAGCAGCTACAAATCCCACACGAGGTTGGATGAGCAGTTCTTC	CASSYKSHTRLDEQFF
TRBV4-3	TRBD1	.	TRBJ1-4	TGCGCCAGCAGCCAGCGGACAGGGGCGGCTAATGAAAAACTGTTTTTT	CASSQRTGAANEKLFF
TRBV14	.	many	TRBJ2-5	TGTGCCAGCAGCCAGAACACTGAGGGGACCCAGTACTTC	CASSQNTEGTQYF
TRBV12-3/TRBV12-4	.	few	TRBJ2-5	TGTGCCAGCACCCCAGGCAGGAAAGAGACCCAGTACTTC	CASTPGRKETQYF
TRBV15	.	many	TRBJ2-7	TGTGCCACCAGCAGAGAAAGGGGATCCTACGAGCAGTACTTC	CATSRERGSYEQYF
TRBV6-4	.	few	TRBJ2-2	TGTGCCAGCAGTGCAACGGGACGGGAGCTGTTTTTT	CASSATGRELFF
TRBV5-1	.	.	TRBJ2-5	TGCGCCAGCAGTTACCCCCTTAGCGCCAACCAAGAGACCCAGTACTTC	CASSYPLSANQETQYF
TRBV11-2	TRBD2	few	TRBJ2-4	TGTGCCAGCAGCTTCCCGCGACAAGAAATGACTAGCGGGGGAACACTAGCCAAAAACATTCAGTACTTC	CASSFPRQEMTSGGTLAKNIQYF
TRBV20-1	.	many	TRBJ2-3	TGCAGTGCCTCCGGGACTGGCCTGGCAGATACGCAGTATTTT	CSASGTGLADTQYF
TRBV7-2	TRBD1	few	TRBJ1-6	TGTGCCAGCAGGGTCCCGGGACAGGCTAATTCACCCCTCCACTTT	CASRVPGQANSPLHF
TRBV20-1	.	few	TRBJ1-5	TGCAGTGCTAAAGGGGGGAGCAATCAGCCCCAGCATTTT	CSAKGGSNQPQHF
TRBV5-1	.	many	TRBJ2-1	TGCGCCAGCAGCTTCTCCTACAATGAGCAGTTCTTC	CASSFSYNEQFF
TRBV20-1	.	.	TRBJ2-7	TGCAGTGCTGAAGATACAGGGAACCACGAGCAGTACTTC	CSAEDTGNHEQYF
TRBV5-5	.	.	TRBJ2-7	TGTGCCAGCAGAGCGACATCTAACTCCTACGAGCAGTACTTC	CASRATSNSYEQYF
TRBV5-1	.	once	TRBJ2-2	TGCGCCAGCACCGGCTATGCCGGTGGTAACACCGGGGAGCTGTTTTTT	CASTGYAGGNTGELFF
TRBV29-1	TRBD1	.	TRBJ1-2	TGCAGCACCCGTTGGGCAGGGGGAGGCTACACCTTC	CSTRWAGGGYTF
TRBV6-2/TRBV6-3	.	once	TRBJ2-7	TGTGCCAGCAGTACGACAGGTATCTCCTACGAGCAGTACTTC	CASSTTGISYEQYF
TRBV6-5	TRBD2	.	TRBJ2-3	TGTGCCAGCAGTTACGGCAGGACTCCCGGGACTAGCGGGATCCGATATACGCAGTATTTT	CASSYGRTPGTSGIRYTQYF
TRBV20-1	.	.	TRBJ2-1	TGCAGTGCTACCGGGACCAGGTCGTTCGATGAGCAGTTCTTC	CSATGTRSFDEQFF
TRBV4-1	TRBD1	.	TRBJ1-1	TGCGCCAGCAGCCGACAGGGGCAGAACACTGAAGCTTTCTTT	CASSRQGQNTEAFF
TRBV20-1	.	.	TRBJ2-1	TGCAGTGCTGGTGACCTTCCCTACAATGAGCAGTTCTTC	CSAGDLPYNEQFF
TRBV20-1	.	.	TRBJ2-5	TGCAGTGCTAGCCCAGTCCAAGAGACCCAGTACTTC	CSASPVQETQYF
TRBV27	TRBD1	many	TRBJ2-1	TGTGCCAGCAGGCTTAATAGGGCAGGGGGCGCGAATGAGCAGTTCTTC	CASRLNRAGGANEQFF
TRBV4-1	TRBD1	few	TRBJ1-5	TGCGCCAGCAGCCAGGACAGGCCGAGCGGGCCCCAGCATTTT	CASSQDRPSGPQHF
TRBV5-1	TRBD1	.	TRBJ1-1	TGCGCCAGCAGCTTGGGCACAGGGGCAACTGAAGCTTTCTTT	CASSLGTGATEAFF
TRBV4-3	.	.	TRBJ2-3	TGCGCCAGCAGCCAAGAATCCCCAAGGGTCACAGATACGCAGTATTTT	CASSQESPRVTDTQYF
TRBV2	.	.	TRBJ2-3	TGTGCCCGCAGTGAGGGGTTGGAACCCAGCACAGATACGCAGTATTTT	CARSEGLEPSTDTQYF
TRBV5-1	TRBD2	.	TRBJ2-3	TGCGCCAGCAGCCAAAGGACTAGCACTAGCACAGATACGCAGTATTTT	CASSQRTSTSTDTQYF
TRBV20-1	TRBD1	few	TRBJ2-3	TGCAGTGCGACCGGACAGGGGACTACCCTCGAGGCTGCAGATACGCAGTATTTT	CSATGQGTTLEAADTQYF
TRBV28	TRBD2	few	TRBJ2-4	TGTGCCAGCAGCCCCGGACTAGCGGGAACGCTAGCCAAAAACATTCAGTACTTC	CASSPGLAGTLAKNIQYF
TRBV5-1	.	.	TRBJ2-3	TGCGCCAGCAGCTTGTCCCCGACTAGCACAGATACGCAGTATTTT	CASSLSPTSTDTQYF
TRBV9	TRBD2	.	TRBJ2-3	TGTGCCAGCAGCGTAGGGACTAGCGGGCCCCCAGATACGCAGTATTTT	CASSVGTSGPPDTQYF
TRBV28	TRBD1	once	TRBJ2-7	TGTGCCAGCAGTCCGTACCCCGGGACAGCAGATGTCTACGAGCAGTACTTC	CASSPYPGTADVYEQYF